What follows are 22 T cell receptor beta chains derived from one specimen sequenced in a study of blood T cell repertoires in COVID-19. The method was immunoSEQ multiplex PCR; TCRdb's version includes in-frame clones alone and lacks a portion of them. The data hold under 45,000 clones, with about 82% observed a single time. The sequenced sample was peripheral blood. The receptor source for this set is a human donor in a cohort sampled during active COVID-19.

This rearrangement joins TRBV9 to TRBJ2-1, with 9 bases fitting TRBD1. Trimming at V came to 5 bases and at J to 11 bases, leaving 14 bases not matched to a gene. Per the germline V gene, CDR1 is SGDLS and CDR2 is YYNGEE. The CDR3 runs 15 residues. The CDR3 here is CASSARDREYTKQFF. The CDR3 DNA reads TGTGCCAGCAGTGCCCGGGACAGGGAATATACGAAGCAGTTCTTC.

The chain employs TRBV9 and TRBJ1-6; 9 nucleotides line up with TRBD1. Per germline, CDR1 SGDLS and CDR2 YYNGEE. V dropped 4 bases and J dropped 9; count of bases not matched to a gene: 8. The CDR3 extends over 15 amino acids. In DNA, the CDR3 is TGTGCCAGCAGCTCACAGGGACAGGGAAGTTCACCCCTCCACTTT. Translation: CASSSQGQGSSPLHF.

The chain recombines TRBV6-6 with TRBJ1-3; maybe TRBD1 (6 bases). The CDR3 spans 12 residues. Germline assignment: CDR1 MNHNY and CDR2 SVGAGI (reference sequence). Deletions cut 5 bases from V and 16 bases from J, with 18 bases between. CDR3 bases: TGTGCCAGCAGTCCCGTACAGGGACGTGGGTATTTT. Its translation is CASSPVQGRGYF.

The chain recombines TRBV3-1 (or the pseudogene TRBV3-2) with TRBJ2-3; D may be TRBD2 (6 bases). Germline V gene lookup returns CDR1 LGHDT and CDR2 YNNKEL (reference sequence). This CDR3 is built from 16 residues. Trimming left V 1 base short and J 4 bases short, with 15 bases between. CDR3 in amino acids: CASSQGSRGGSDTQYF. As DNA, the CDR3 is TGTGCCAGCAGCCAAGGTTCGCGGGGTGGGTCAGATACGCAGTATTTT.

The chain links TRBV2 to TRBJ2-1; 9 bases line up with TRBD2. The CDR3 consists of 15 residues. Trimming at V came to 4 bases and at J to 1 base, leaving 2 bases not matched to a gene. The germline V gene encodes CDR1 SNHLY and CDR2 FYNNEI. CDR3 bases: TGTGCCAGCAGTGCGGCGGGGGGGTCCTACAATGAGCAGTTCTTC. It is translated as CASSAAGGSYNEQFF.

The chain employs TRBV5-1 and TRBJ1-6; the D is unclear. Germline loops: CDR1 SGHRS, CDR2 YFSETQ. This CDR3 has 13 amino acids. Trimming cost V 0 bases and J 6 bases, with 4 bases left between them. CDR3 sequence (DNA): TGCGCCAGCAGCTTGGCGGTTAATTCACCCCTCCACTTT. It codes for CASSLAVNSPLHF.

CDR3: CASSDRRRLAGLQETQYF. The CDR3 DNA reads TGTGCCAGCAGCGATAGGAGAAGACTAGCGGGGTTACAAGAGACCCAGTACTTC. J is TRBJ2-5 and V is TRBV6-2 or TRBV6-3; 11 bases map to TRBD2. The CDR3 extends over 18 amino acids. V was pared by 6 bases and J by 2 bases, with 14 bases of the junction left unmatched. In germline, CDR1 is MNHEY, CDR2 SVGEGT.

This chain joins TRBV29-1 and TRBJ2-7, with 7 bases aligning to TRBD2. The CDR3 extends over 12 amino acids. Germline V CDR1 and CDR2: SQVTM, ANQGSEA. Germline trimming cut 2 bases from V and 7 bases from J; bases unmatched to any gene: 5. CDR3 amino acids: CSVEMGGGEQYF. The CDR3 nucleotides are TGCAGCGTTGAAATGGGGGGAGGGGAGCAGTACTTC.

The rearrangement joins TRBV5-1 to TRBJ1-1; a possible D gene is TRBD1 (5 bases). CDR1 and CDR2 from the germline V gene are SGHRS and YFSETQ. The CDR3 runs 13 residues. Trimming took off 4 bases at V and 4 bases at J, with 11 bases between the two ends. The CDR3 loop is CASSPGGGTEAFF. In DNA form, the CDR3 reads TGCGCCAGCAGCCCGGGGGGGGGCACTGAAGCTTTCTTT.

Here the CDR3 DNA reads TGTGCCAGCAGCTTAGTAGGACAGCAAAAAGGGTATGGCTACACCTTC. Its protein is CASSLVGQQKGYGYTF. The gene calls are TRBV7-2 and TRBJ1-2, with D possibly TRBD1 on 6 matching bases. Trimming cost V 1 base and J 5 bases, with 17 bases left between them. CDR1 is SGHTA and CDR2 is FQGNSA in the germline V gene. This CDR3 has 16 amino acids. The full variable domain, rest sourced from reference TRBV7-2 and TRBJ1-2, is GAGVSQSPSNKVTEKGKDVELRCDPISGHTALYWYRQSLGQGLEFLIYFQGNSAPDKSGLPSDRFSAERTGGSVSTLTIQRTQQEDSAVYLCASSLVGQQKGYGYTFGSGTRLTVV.

The chain is built from TRBV2 and TRBJ1-1; D perhaps matches TRBD1 (5 bases). The CDR3 runs to 15 residues. V dropped 0 bases and J dropped 3 bases, with 11 bases sitting between them. Germline V gene lookup returns CDR1 SNHLY and CDR2 FYNNEI. CDR3 in amino acids: CASSEARVGYTEAFF. The CDR3 bases are TGTGCCAGCAGTGAAGCCAGGGTTGGATACACTGAAGCTTTCTTT.

The chain is built from TRBV6-5 and TRBJ2-7; TRBD1 aligns across 8 bases. V dropped 6 bases and J dropped 4; count of bases not matched to a gene: 11. The CDR3 consists of 15 residues. Germline assignment: CDR1 MNHEY and CDR2 SVGAGI. CDR3 amino acids: CASSYIGTGGYEQYF. CDR3 bases: TGTGCCAGCAGCTACATCGGGACAGGAGGGTACGAGCAGTACTTC.

The gene calls are TRBV18 and TRBJ2-2; perhaps TRBD2 as D (6 bases). Trimming shortened V by 5 bases and J by 1 base, and 17 bases separated the two germline ends. Germline CDR1 is KGHSH and CDR2 is LQKENI. This CDR3 contains 17 residues. CDR3 in amino acids: CASSEAGGTMNTGELFF. In DNA, the CDR3 is TGTGCCAGCTCAGAGGCGGGCGGGACGATGAACACCGGGGAGCTGTTTTTT.

This clone was detected a few times. This chain connects TRBV5-4 to TRBJ2-1, with a tentative D call TRBD2 (6 bases). CDR3 size: 15 residues. Looked up from germline, CDR1 is SGHNT and CDR2 is YYREEE (reference sequence). Between the trimmed V and J ends, which lost 3 bases and 3 bases, there was a span of 13 bases. CDR3 DNA sequence: TGTGCCAGCAGCTCCAGCGGGCAGAGCTACAATGAGCAGTTCTTC. This codes for CASSSSGQSYNEQFF.

This clone was observed a few times. Within the sample, other DNA sequences also encode this same CDR3. The rearrangement uses TRBV3-1 (or the pseudogene TRBV3-2) and TRBJ1-4; D is perhaps TRBD1 (5 bases). The CDR3 length is 15 residues. CDR1 is LGHDT, CDR2 YNNKEL, per germline (reference sequence). Between the trimmed V and J ends, which lost 8 bases and 0 bases, there was a span of 13 bases. In DNA form, the CDR3 reads TGTGCCAGCTCCTGGTCGGGGGCAACTAATGAAAAACTGTTTTTT. Residues: CASSWSGATNEKLFF.

This rearrangement joins TRBV7-9 to TRBJ2-7; D not resolved. V was shortened by 5 bases and J by 1 base, with 6 bases between the two germline ends. The germline gives CDR1 SEHNR, CDR2 FQNEAQ (reference sequence). This CDR3 comprises 12 residues. CDR3 sequence: CASSRTSYEQYF. The CDR3 DNA reads as TGTGCCAGCAGCCGAACTTCCTACGAGCAGTACTTC.

This clone came up a few times. The chain is built from TRBV5-6 and TRBJ2-4, with 7 bases matching TRBD2. Germline CDR1 SGHDT, CDR2 YYEEEE. There are 16 residues in the CDR3. The J segment lost 0 bases and the V segment lost 4 bases, leaving 7 bases of the junction unmatched. CDR3 region: CASSTRDYLAKNIQYF. The CDR3 region has the DNA TGTGCCAGCAGCACCCGGGACTATTTAGCCAAAAACATTCAGTACTTC.

This chain joins TRBV7-8 and TRBJ2-7; 11 nucleotides match TRBD1. The CDR3 is made up of 16 amino acids. With 7 bases clipped from V and 4 bases from J, the junction kept 12 bases outside the gene matches. In germline, CDR1 is SGHVS, CDR2 FQNEAQ. The CDR3: CASIPSRTGGPYEQYF. CDR3 sequence (DNA): TGTGCCAGCATCCCATCCCGGACAGGGGGCCCGTACGAGCAGTACTTC.

This chain links TRBV2 with TRBJ2-6; weak D call: TRBD2 (5 bases). Germline CDR1 and CDR2: SNHLY and FYNNEI. This CDR3 contains 16 residues. Trimming took off 1 base at V and 2 bases at J, with 9 bases between the two ends. CDR3 bases: TGTGCCAGCAGTGAAGACGGACTCGCTGGGGCCAACGTCCTGACTTTC. This codes for CASSEDGLAGANVLTF.

This chain links TRBV2 with TRBJ2-7, with D possibly being TRBD2 (5 bases). V dropped 8 bases and J dropped 4 bases, with 6 bases sitting between them. The CDR3 loop spans 10 amino acids. The germline CDR1 and CDR2 sequences are SNHLY and FYNNEI. The chain's CDR3 is CASGEYEQYF. The CDR3 DNA reads as TGTGCCAGCGGGGAGTACGAGCAGTACTTC.

This chain connects TRBV4-3 to TRBJ1-1; possibly TRBD1 for D (5 bases). The germline V and J ends were trimmed by 0 bases and 3 bases, with 11 bases remaining between them. This CDR3 is 15 amino acids long. Germline CDR1 is LGHNA and CDR2 is YSLEER. The CDR3 loop reads CASSQDGGEDTEAFF. The CDR3 bases are TGCGCCAGCAGCCAAGACGGGGGAGAGGACACTGAAGCTTTCTTT.

The chain employs TRBV7-9 and TRBJ1-2, with a tentative D call TRBD1 (5 bases). Trimming removed 0 bases from V and 4 bases from J, with 12 bases in between. CDR1 and CDR2 from the germline V gene are SEHNR and FQNEAQ (reference sequence). There are 15 residues in the CDR3. CDR3 sequence reads: CASSLAGGGGYGYTF. The CDR3 DNA sequence: TGTGCCAGCAGCTTAGCGGGCGGGGGTGGCTATGGCTACACCTTC.